The clone carrying this T cell receptor (beta chain) was counted between two and nine times. Its antigen is unknown. The entry originates in a study of CD8 T cells in ankylosing spondylitis. Germline CDR1 and CDR2: DFQATT and SNEGSKA (reference sequence). CDR3 size: 14 residues. The junction had 6 bases not matched to a gene; V was cut back by 4 bases and J by 5 bases. General study points: Earlier studies detected some motif variants in reactive arthritis synovial fluid and blood. There was reportedly significant enrichment of clones that were disease-linked in matched ankylosing spondylitis synovial fluid. For ankylosing spondylitis blood, a TCR beta motif of under 10 highly homologous variants appeared characteristic.

Scientists made TCR beta libraries using quantitative 5'-RACE with molecular barcodes. TCRdb analysed the 5' RACE reads with MiXCR anew, one entry per CDR3 protein. The repertoire includes 250,000 to 350,000 distinct CDR3 sequences, over 15% of them detected once, and 7.8% sits in the top ten. This chain uses TRBV20-1 with TRBJ1-1; TRBD1 agrees at 11 bases. Material: blood, either unsorted or a sorted T cell fraction (not recorded which). The sequence derives from a male donor with ankylosing spondylitis or in good health (not recorded which). The CDR3 sequence is CSAISGTGGTEAFF. Here the CDR3 DNA reads TGCAGTGCTATTTCCGGGACAGGGGGGACTGAAGCTTTCTTT.